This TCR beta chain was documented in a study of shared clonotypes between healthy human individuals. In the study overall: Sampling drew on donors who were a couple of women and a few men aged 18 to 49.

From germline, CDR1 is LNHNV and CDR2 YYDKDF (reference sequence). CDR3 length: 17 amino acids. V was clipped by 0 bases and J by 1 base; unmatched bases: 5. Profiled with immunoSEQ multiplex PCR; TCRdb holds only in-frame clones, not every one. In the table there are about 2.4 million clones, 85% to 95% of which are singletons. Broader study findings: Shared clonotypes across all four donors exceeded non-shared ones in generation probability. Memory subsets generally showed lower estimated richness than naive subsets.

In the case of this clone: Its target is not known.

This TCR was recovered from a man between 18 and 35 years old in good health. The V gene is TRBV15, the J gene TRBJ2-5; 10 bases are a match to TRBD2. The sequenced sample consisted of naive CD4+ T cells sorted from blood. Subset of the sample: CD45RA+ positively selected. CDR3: CATSRDQQREGQETQYF. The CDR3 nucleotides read TGTGCCACCAGCAGAGATCAGCAGCGGGAGGGCCAAGAGACCCAGTACTTC.